This T cell receptor (beta chain) was sequenced for a study of regulatory T cells in long-lasting Graves disease. Time point specified: newly diagnosed GD, antithyroid drugs for less than 3 months. Generation of the TCR library employed RNA extracted from PBMCs. The CDR3 totals 15 residues. V was clipped by 6 bases and J by 0 bases, with 12 bases between them. Germline CDR1 reads MNHEY; CDR2 reads SMNVEV (reference sequence). In building TCR beta libraries, iRepertoire HTBI primers were used together with Arm-PCR of CDR3 regions. TCRdb independently ran MiXCR on the multiplex PCR reads; one entry per CDR3 protein. Of 530,000 or so distinct CDR3 sequences in the sample, 13% were seen once. This clonotype came up many times. These data also formed part of another study, on T cells in Graves' hyperthyroidism and ophthalmopathy.

This clonotype was sampled from a man between 25 and 39 years old with Graves disease. V gene TRBV27 combines with J gene TRBJ1-3, with D possibly being TRBD1 (6 bases). The sample in question was peripheral blood mononuclear cells (PBMCs), obtained at new diagnosis, from a patient treated with antithyroid drugs. CDR3 amino acids: CASSPQGFSGNTIYF. DNA for the CDR3: TGTGCCAGCAGCCCTCAGGGGTTCTCTGGAAACACCATATATTTT.